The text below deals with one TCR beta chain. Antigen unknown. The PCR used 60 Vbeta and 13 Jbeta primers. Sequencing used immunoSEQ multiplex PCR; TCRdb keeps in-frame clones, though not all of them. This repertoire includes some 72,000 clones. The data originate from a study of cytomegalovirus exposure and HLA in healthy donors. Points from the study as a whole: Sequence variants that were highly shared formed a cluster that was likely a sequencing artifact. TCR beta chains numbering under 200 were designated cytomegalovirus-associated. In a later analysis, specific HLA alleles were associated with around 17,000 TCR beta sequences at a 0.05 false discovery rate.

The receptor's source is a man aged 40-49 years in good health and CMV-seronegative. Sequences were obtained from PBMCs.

CDR3 region: CASSSQGLSNTGELFF. DNA of the CDR3: TGTGCCAGCAGCTCTCAGGGGCTATCGAACACCGGGGAGCTGTTTTTT. J is TRBJ2-2 and V is TRBV7-8; the D gene is possibly TRBD1 (6 bases). The CDR3 runs to 16 residues. V lost 4 bases and J lost 0, with 12 bases in between. Germline CDR1 reads SGHVS; CDR2 reads FQNEAQ.